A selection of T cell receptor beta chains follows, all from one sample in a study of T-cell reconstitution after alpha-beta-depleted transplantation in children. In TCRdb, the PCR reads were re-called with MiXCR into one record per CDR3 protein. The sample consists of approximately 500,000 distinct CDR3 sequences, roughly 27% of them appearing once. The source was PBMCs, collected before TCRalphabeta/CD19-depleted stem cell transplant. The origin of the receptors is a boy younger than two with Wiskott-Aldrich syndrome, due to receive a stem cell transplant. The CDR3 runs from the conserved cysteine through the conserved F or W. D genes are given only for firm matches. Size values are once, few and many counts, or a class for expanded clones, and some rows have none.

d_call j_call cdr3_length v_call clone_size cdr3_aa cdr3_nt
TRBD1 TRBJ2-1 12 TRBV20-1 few CSVRTGYNEQFF TGCAGTGTGAGGACAGGGTACAATGAGCAGTTCTTC
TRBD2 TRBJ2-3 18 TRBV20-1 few CSARELWGREGPPDTQYF TGCAGTGCTAGGGAATTATGGGGGCGGGAGGGACCCCCAGATACGCAGTATTTT
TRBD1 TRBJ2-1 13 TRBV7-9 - CASRDREYNEQFF TGTGCCTCCCGGGACAGGGAGTACAATGAGCAGTTCTTC
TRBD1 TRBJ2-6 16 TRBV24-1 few CATSDGTGPGANVLTF TGTGCCACCAGTGATGGGACAGGGCCTGGGGCCAACGTCCTGACTTTC
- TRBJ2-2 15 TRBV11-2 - CASLLFSSNTGELFF TGTGCCTCGTTATTATTCAGCTCGAACACCGGGGAGCTGTTTTTT
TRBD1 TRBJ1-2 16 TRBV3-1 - CASSQLMGQGASGYTF TGTGCCAGCAGCCAACTGATGGGACAGGGGGCATCGGGCTACACCTTC
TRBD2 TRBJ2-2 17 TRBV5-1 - CASSRGLAGENTGELFF TGCGCCAGCAGCAGGGGACTAGCGGGAGAGAACACCGGGGAGCTGTTTTTT
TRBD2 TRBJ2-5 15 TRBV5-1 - CASSITGTKQETQYF TGCGCCAGCAGCATTACCGGGACTAAACAAGAGACCCAGTACTTC
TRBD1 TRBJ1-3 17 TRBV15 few CATSRDGVGTEGNTIYF TGTGCCACCAGCAGGGACGGGGTTGGGACAGAAGGAAACACCATATATTTT
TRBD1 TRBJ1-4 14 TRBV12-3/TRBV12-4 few CASKPGQRAEKLFF TGTGCCAGCAAGCCGGGACAGCGGGCCGAAAAACTGTTTTTT
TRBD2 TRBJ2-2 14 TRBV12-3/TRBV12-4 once CASTLTGLGGELFF TGTGCCAGCACCTTAACAGGGCTCGGGGGGGAGTTGTTTTTT
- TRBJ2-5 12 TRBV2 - CASSLEEETQYF TGTGCCAGCAGCTTAGAGGAAGAGACCCAGTACTTC
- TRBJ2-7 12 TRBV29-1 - CSVEADRYEQYF TGCAGCGTTGAAGCGGATCGCTACGAGCAGTACTTC
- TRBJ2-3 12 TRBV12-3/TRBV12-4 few CASTGARDTQYF TGTGCCAGCACCGGGGCCAGGGATACGCAGTATTTT
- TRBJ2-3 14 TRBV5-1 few CASSLGLFTDTQYF TGCGCCAGCAGCTTAGGACTGTTCACAGATACGCAGTATTTT
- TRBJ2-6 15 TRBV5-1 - CASSGADSGANVLTF TGCGCCAGCAGCGGAGCGGACTCTGGGGCCAACGTCCTGACTTTC
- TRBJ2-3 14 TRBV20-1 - CSASPLTSTDTQYF TGCAGTGCTAGTCCTCTTACTAGCACAGATACGCAGTATTTT
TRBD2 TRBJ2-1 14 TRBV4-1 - CASSLSGFYNEQFF TGCGCCAGCAGCCTTAGCGGGTTCTACAATGAGCAGTTCTTC
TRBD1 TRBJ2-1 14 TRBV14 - CASSVKPGGNEQLF TGTGCCAGCAGCGTCAAACCAGGGGGCAATGAGCAGCTCTTC
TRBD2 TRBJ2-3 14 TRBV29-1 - CSVGIAGGADTQYF TGCAGCGTTGGGATAGCGGGAGGGGCAGATACGCAGTATTTT
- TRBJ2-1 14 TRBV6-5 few CASSYSTANNEQFF TGTGCCAGCAGTTACTCAACCGCTAACAATGAGCAGTTCTTC
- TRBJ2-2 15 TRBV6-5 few CASGPTPGFTGELFF TGTGCCAGCGGCCCAACTCCGGGCTTCACCGGGGAGCTGTTTTTT
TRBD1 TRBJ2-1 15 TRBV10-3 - CAISPGQGYENEQFF TGTGCCATCAGTCCGGGACAGGGGTATGAGAATGAGCAGTTCTTC
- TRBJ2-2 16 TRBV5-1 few CASSLEGALGTGELFF TGCGCCAGCAGCTTGGAAGGGGCCTTGGGCACCGGGGAGCTGTTTTTT
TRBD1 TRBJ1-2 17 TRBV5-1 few CASSLGDRRPSGYGYTF TGCGCCAGCAGCTTGGGGGACAGGCGACCTTCGGGCTATGGCTACACCTTC
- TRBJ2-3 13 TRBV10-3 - CAISVSGPDTQYF TGTGCCATCAGTGTATCCGGGCCAGATACGCAGTATTTT
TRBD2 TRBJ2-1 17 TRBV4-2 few CASSQERGLAGANEQFF TGTGCCAGCAGCCAAGAACGAGGACTAGCGGGAGCAAATGAGCAGTTCTTC
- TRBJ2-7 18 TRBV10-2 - CASSEHLSGAAGIYEQYF TGCGCCAGCAGTGAGCACCTCTCAGGGGCCGCAGGAATCTACGAGCAGTACTTC
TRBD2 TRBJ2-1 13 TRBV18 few CASSQSGLAEQFF TGTGCCAGCTCACAATCTGGACTAGCAGAGCAGTTCTTC
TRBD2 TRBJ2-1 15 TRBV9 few CASSALAGARNEQFF TGTGCCAGCAGCGCTCTAGCGGGAGCCCGCAATGAGCAGTTCTTC
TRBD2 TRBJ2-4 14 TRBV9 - CASSVGDGGGIQYF TGTGCCAGCAGCGTGGGTGATGGCGGGGGGATTCAGTACTTC
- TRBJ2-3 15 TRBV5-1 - CASSLTRGDTDTQYF TGCGCCAGCAGCTTGACAAGAGGGGACACAGATACGCAGTATTTT
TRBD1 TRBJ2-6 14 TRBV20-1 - CSARTGAGANVLTF TGCAGTGCCAGGACAGGGGCTGGGGCCAACGTCCTGACTTTC
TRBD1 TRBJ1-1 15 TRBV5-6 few CASSPLEGAATEAFF TGTGCCAGCAGCCCCCTCGAGGGGGCGGCCACTGAAGCTTTCTTT
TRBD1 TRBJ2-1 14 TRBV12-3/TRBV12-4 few CATLTGQRYNEQFF TGTGCCACTTTGACGGGACAGCGTTACAATGAGCAGTTCTTC
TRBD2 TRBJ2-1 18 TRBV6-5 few CASKGWTSGRLGYNEQFF TGTGCCAGCAAAGGGTGGACTAGCGGGAGGTTAGGCTACAATGAGCAGTTCTTC
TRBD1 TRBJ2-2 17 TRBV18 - CASSPTFGTGITGELFF TGTGCCAGCTCACCAACCTTCGGGACAGGGATCACCGGGGAGCTGTTTTTT
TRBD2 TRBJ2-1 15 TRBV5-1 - CASSARTSGRDEQFF TGCGCCAGCAGCGCCCGGACTAGCGGGAGAGATGAGCAGTTCTTC
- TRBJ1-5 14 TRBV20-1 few CSARGRSGNQPQHF TGCAGTGCTAGAGGCCGGTCGGGCAATCAGCCCCAGCATTTT
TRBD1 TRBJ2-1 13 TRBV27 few CASRLSGGGEQFF TGTGCCAGCAGGCTTTCAGGGGGCGGTGAGCAGTTCTTC
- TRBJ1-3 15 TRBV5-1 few CASSPDGRSGNTIYF TGCGCCAGCAGCCCCGACGGGCGCTCTGGAAACACCATATATTTT
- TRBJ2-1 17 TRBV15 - CATSRHRTSWRYNEQFF TGTGCCACCAGCAGACACCGGACGTCCTGGCGTTACAATGAGCAGTTCTTC
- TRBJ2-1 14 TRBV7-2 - CARSSRGLRSEQFF TGTGCCCGCAGCTCCCGGGGCCTACGAAGTGAGCAGTTCTTC
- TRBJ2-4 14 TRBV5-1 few CASSLGSRWDIQYF TGCGCCAGCAGCTTGGGGTCTAGGTGGGACATTCAGTACTTC
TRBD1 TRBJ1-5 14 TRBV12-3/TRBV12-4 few CASTLTGGHQPQHF TGTGCCAGCACCCTGACAGGGGGGCATCAGCCCCAGCATTTT
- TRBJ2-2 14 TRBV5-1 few CASSLGLPDRELFF TGCGCCAGCAGCTTGGGACTACCCGACCGGGAGCTGTTTTTT
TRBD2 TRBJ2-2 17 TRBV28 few CASSSPGRGTNTGELFF TGTGCCAGCAGTTCCCCCGGGAGGGGAACGAACACCGGGGAGCTGTTTTTT
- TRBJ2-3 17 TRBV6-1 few CASKPTGGFKSTDTQYF TGTGCCAGCAAACCGACAGGTGGCTTCAAAAGCACAGATACGCAGTATTTT
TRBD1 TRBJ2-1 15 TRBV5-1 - CASSLAGTEYNEQFF TGCGCCAGCAGCTTGGCCGGGACAGAATACAATGAGCAGTTCTTC
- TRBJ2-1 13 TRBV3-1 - CASSRDGHNEQFF TGTGCCAGCAGCCGGGACGGTCACAATGAGCAGTTCTTC
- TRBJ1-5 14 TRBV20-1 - CSASGGAPNQPQHF TGCAGTGCTAGCGGGGGGGCCCCCAATCAGCCCCAGCATTTT